A selection of T cell receptor beta chains follows, all from one sample in a study of T cell responses to AZD1222 COVID-19 vaccine. The assay was immunoSEQ multiplex PCR, and TCRdb's table has in-frame clones only and misses some. The sample contains around 150,000 clones, 85% to 95% of which appear only once. The sample consisted of peripheral blood, taken on day 0 of AZD1222 vaccination. Every receptor here comes from an adult in good health. Each CDR3 is given without its conserved first and last residue. The listing skips clone size in some rows; elsewhere it reads once, few, many or a size class.

>TRBV12-3/TRBV12-4|TRBJ2-1|-
ASSLALANEQF
>TRBV6-5|TRBJ1-2|-
ASRTDRGGGYT
>TRBV2|TRBJ2-7|-
ASSFAGGPSYEQY
>TRBV14|TRBJ1-2|-
ASSEGQGIGYT
>TRBV19|TRBJ2-4|few
ASSQQGGHIQY
>TRBV11-3|TRBJ2-1|-
ASSSAGGQDNEQF
>TRBV7-9|TRBJ1-2|-
ASSQWDRSNYGYT
>TRBV6-1|TRBJ1-5|-
ASSEALGNQPQH
>TRBV27|TRBJ1-4|-
ASRAAGPGNEKLF
>TRBV4-1|TRBJ1-6|few
ASDRLPPGPNSPLH
>TRBV29-1|TRBJ2-7|-
SVHVSSYEQY
>TRBV6-5|TRBJ1-5|few
ASTLNLAGNQPQH
>TRBV2|TRBJ1-1|-
ASSQGENTEAF
>TRBV13|TRBJ2-2|-
ASSLGRQENTGELF
>TRBV2|TRBJ1-1|-
ASSFRMDTEAF
>TRBV10-3|TRBJ1-3|-
AISDGGLVGNTIY
>TRBV3-1/TRBV3-2|TRBJ1-2|-
ASADRAVDGYT
>TRBV15|TRBJ2-7|-
ATSRDNTPFYEQY
>TRBV6-4|TRBJ2-1|once
ASRGGSGKQF
>TRBV4-1|TRBJ1-4|-
ASSQEPDRIGREKLF
>TRBV14|TRBJ2-5|-
ASSQESGVETQY
>TRBV19|TRBJ2-2|-
AIQQGPGELF
>TRBV11-2|TRBJ2-5|-
ASSVVGKTQY
>TRBV2|TRBJ1-1|-
ASVGEVTWAEAF
>TRBV6-4|TRBJ2-2|medium-sized
ASSDTSGNTGELF